The 20 T cell receptor beta chains below come from one sample, sequenced in a study of human T cells and chemical hapten exposure. Indicated time point: patch test 3, about 24 weeks after DPC sensitization. The treatment was: therapeutic diphenylcyclopropenone sensitization with weekly scalp DPC. TCRdb passed the RACE reads through MiXCR, listing each CDR3 protein once. The sample lists about 160,000 distinct CDR3 sequences, 25% to 35% seen once, with under 2.5% in the top ten. The sample was whole blood, taken in connection with sensitization to the hapten diphenylcyclopropenone (DPC). The receptors come from a woman aged 18-29 years with alopecia areata. Some clones in this sample may be carry-over from other donors' samples.

V and J are TRBV25-1 and TRBJ1-2; D may be TRBD1 (6 bases). CDR1 is MGHDK and CDR2 is SYGVNS in the germline V gene. Deletions cut 4 bases from V and 11 bases from J, with 11 bases between. The CDR3 is 11 amino acids. CDR3 bases: TGTGCCAGCAGTGGCGACAGGAGGTACACCTTC. This translates into CASSGDRRYTF.

The V gene is TRBV11-2, the J gene TRBJ2-1; D ambiguous. Trimming took off 1 base at V and 5 bases at J, with 9 bases between the two ends. CDR3 length equals 14 residues. Germline V CDR1 and CDR2: SGHAT, FQNNGV. CDR3 sequence (DNA): TGTGCCAGCAGCTTAGGATACACCAACAATGAGCAGTTCTTC. Translation: CASSLGYTNNEQFF.

V and J are TRBV2 and TRBJ2-5; TRBD1 or TRBD2 may be the D gene (5 bases each). CDR1 is SNHLY and CDR2 is FYNNEI in the germline V gene. Trimming removed 8 bases from V and 2 bases from J, with 18 bases in between. The length of the CDR3 is 15 residues. The CDR3 sequence: CASLRQMGEQETQYF. The CDR3, as DNA: TGTGCCAGCTTGAGACAGATGGGGGAACAAGAGACCCAGTACTTC. Filled out from reference TRBV2 and TRBJ2-5, the complete variable domain reads EPEVTQTPSHQVTQMGQEVILRCVPISNHLYFYWYRQILGQKVEFLVSFYNNEISEKSEIFDDQFSVERPDGSNFTLKIRSTKLEDSAMYFCASLRQMGEQETQYFGPGTRLLVL.

The chain couples TRBV15 to TRBJ2-5; D is possibly TRBD2 (5 bases). The germline V gene encodes CDR1 LNHNV and CDR2 YYDKDF (reference sequence). Deletions cut 1 base from V and 6 bases from J, with 9 bases between. The CDR3 runs 13 residues. This CDR3 reads CATSRAGYQTQYF. DNA for the CDR3: TGTGCCACCAGCAGAGCGGGGTACCAGACCCAGTACTTC.

This chain uses TRBV5-1 with TRBJ2-7, with 9 bases aligning to TRBD2. The CDR3 spans 14 residues. Germline CDR1 SGHRS, CDR2 YFSETQ. Losses at the gene ends were 3 bases for V and 6 bases for J; bases not matched to a gene: 7. The CDR3 nucleotides read TGCGCCAGCAGCTCCGAGAGCGGGGGGTTCGAGCAGTACTTC. Amino acids: CASSSESGGFEQYF.

This clonotype was seen once. The chain uses TRBV29-1 and TRBJ2-2, with TRBD2 matching 9 bases. Trimming at V came to 4 bases and at J to 4 bases, leaving 10 bases not matched to a gene. CDR1 and CDR2 (germline): SQVTM, ANQGSEA. The CDR3 runs 16 residues. The CDR3 DNA sequence: TGCAGCGTTGCACATACGGGACTAGCAGGCACCGGGGAGCTGTTTTTT. Encoded protein: CSVAHTGLAGTGELFF.

The gene calls are TRBV29-1 and TRBJ2-3, with D uncertain. V was cut by 5 bases and J by 2 bases, with 5 bases left in between. Germline-derived CDR1 and CDR2 are SQVTM and ANQGSEA. The CDR3 contains 11 residues. The CDR3: CSVLDTDTQYF. In DNA, the CDR3 is TGCAGCGTTCTCGACACAGATACGCAGTATTTT.

This clonotype has more than one count but fewer than ten. V is TRBV4-3 and J is TRBJ2-3; TRBD2 is a possible D gene (5 bases). Germline CDR1 reads LGHNA; CDR2 reads YSLEER. Trimming took 1 base from V and 5 from J, leaving 7 bases between them. CDR3 length: 13 amino acids. The DNA of the CDR3 is TGCGCCAGCAGCCAAGCGGGGAGAGATACGCAGTATTTT. Its protein is CASSQAGRDTQYF.

The rearrangement links TRBV29-1 to TRBJ2-5, with D possibly called TRBD1 or TRBD2 (5 bases each). Trimming removed 4 bases from V and 5 bases from J, with 17 bases in between. The length of the CDR3 is 14 residues. Germline CDR1 SQVTM, CDR2 ANQGSEA. The CDR3 loop is CSVGGAAGRETQYF. As DNA, the CDR3 is TGCAGCGTTGGAGGGGCGGCAGGGCGCGAGACCCAGTACTTC.

In its sample, this clonotype was seen a few times. V is TRBV29-1 and J is TRBJ2-5; D remains unclear. From germline, CDR1 is SQVTM and CDR2 ANQGSEA. V lost 4 bases and J lost 5, with 14 bases in between. CDR3 size: 13 residues. The CDR3 reads CSVVQSGGETQYF. CDR3 coding DNA: TGCAGCGTTGTTCAGAGTGGCGGCGAGACCCAGTACTTC.

This clonotype has at least ten counts. The chain combines TRBV5-1 with TRBJ2-3, with 8 bases aligning to TRBD2. From germline, CDR1 is SGHRS and CDR2 YFSETQ. Trimming removed 2 bases from V and 6 bases from J; junction bases left unmatched: 11. The CDR3 has 16 amino acids. CDR3 sequence (DNA): TGCGCCAGCAGCTTCGGACTAGCAGGGAGAGCGGATACGCAGTATTTT. Translated: CASSFGLAGRADTQYF.

The chain combines TRBV7-2 with TRBJ2-7, with TRBD2 matching 7 bases. Per the germline V gene, CDR1 is SGHTA and CDR2 is FQGNSA. V shed 0 bases, J shed 2 bases, and the junction held 4 bases outside the gene matches. CDR3 size: 15 residues. The CDR3 nucleotides are TGTGCCAGCAGCTTAGCAGCGGGGCCTGCCTACGAGCAGTACTTC. Protein: CASSLAAGPAYEQYF. Full variable domain (missing parts from reference TRBV7-2 and TRBJ2-7): GAGVSQSPSNKVTEKGKDVELRCDPISGHTALYWYRQSLGQGLEFLIYFQGNSAPDKSGLPSDRFSAERTGGSVSTLTIQRTQQEDSAVYLCASSLAAGPAYEQYFGPGTRLTVT.

In the case of this clonotype: A much larger clonotype is one base distant, so this may be a read error. This chain uses TRBV6-2 or TRBV6-3 with TRBJ2-3; possibly TRBD2 for D (7 bases). V was shortened by 3 bases and J by 2 bases, with 12 bases between the two germline ends. CDR3 size: 15 residues. Germline V lookup: CDR1 MNHEY, CDR2 SVGEGT. In nucleotides, the CDR3 is TGTGCCAGCAGTTATGTGGGGGGGGCCACAGATACGCAGTATTTT. It encodes CASSYVGGATDTQYF.

This clonotype was recorded a few times. The chain combines TRBV4-2 with TRBJ2-7; 12 bases match TRBD2. The CDR3 runs 14 residues. With V trimmed by 5 bases and J by 3 bases, 2 bases remained unmatched. Germline V gene sequence: CDR1 LGHNA, CDR2 YNFKEQ. The CDR3 spells CASSELAGGYEQYF. CDR3 in DNA: TGTGCCAGCAGCGAACTAGCGGGGGGCTACGAGCAGTACTTC.

This chain links TRBV27 with TRBJ2-7; TRBD2 is a possible D gene (5 bases). CDR3 length: 12 residues. The V gene lost 6 bases and the J gene lost 6 bases, with 12 bases spanning the gap. CDR1 is MNHEY, CDR2 SMNVEV, per germline (reference sequence). CDR3 loop: CASSITGVEQYF. As DNA, the CDR3 is TGTGCCAGCAGCATAACCGGGGTCGAGCAGTACTTC.

In this sample, this clonotype turned up a few times. J is TRBJ2-1 and V is TRBV29-1, with D possibly TRBD1 on 5 matching bases. This CDR3 is built from 12 residues. Trimming pared 3 bases from V and 7 bases from J, leaving 10 bases between. Germline V gives CDR1 SQVTM, CDR2 ANQGSEA. The chain's CDR3 is CSVDRAGNEQFF. The CDR3, as DNA: TGCAGCGTTGACAGGGCAGGGAATGAGCAGTTCTTC.

V and J are TRBV29-1 and TRBJ2-7; possible D gene TRBD1, 6 bases. The germline V and J ends were trimmed by 3 bases and 6 bases, with 12 bases remaining between them. CDR1 and CDR2 from the germline V gene are SQVTM and ANQGSEA. The CDR3 consists of 12 residues. CDR3 protein: CSVDRTAGEQYF. CDR3 coding DNA: TGCAGCGTTGACCGGACAGCCGGCGAGCAGTACTTC.

This clonotype occurred a few times. J is TRBJ2-4 and V is TRBV6-2 or TRBV6-3; no clear D. The germline V gene has CDR1 MNHEY and CDR2 SVGEGT. Trimming stripped 7 bases from V and 0 bases from J, with 10 bases between. CDR3 length equals 14 residues. The CDR3 region is CASISELAKNIQYF. CDR3 DNA sequence: TGTGCCAGCATTTCGGAACTAGCCAAAAACATTCAGTACTTC.

This clonotype was counted only a few times. The J gene is TRBJ2-7, the V gene TRBV6-2 or TRBV6-3, with 10 bases fitting TRBD1. The CDR3 totals 14 residues. Germline CDR1 MNHEY, CDR2 SVGEGT. The ends lost 6 bases at V and 7 bases at J; junction bases unmatched: 9. In nucleotides, the CDR3 is TGTGCCAGCAGAGCTCCGGGACAGGGGTTGGAGCAGTACTTC. Translating it yields CASRAPGQGLEQYF.

The chain carries TRBV7-2 and TRBJ2-7, with D perhaps assigned TRBD1 or TRBD2 (6 bases each). The CDR3 is 15 residues long. The V end lost 4 bases, the J end lost 7 bases, and 20 bases lay between the germline ends. The V gene's germline CDR1 is SGHTA and CDR2 FQGNSA. CDR3 nucleotide sequence: TGTGCCAGCAGCTCCCGTCAGACAGGACTACGTGAGCAGTACTTC. Its translation: CASSSRQTGLREQYF.